This TCR beta chain was recovered during a study of blood T cell repertoires in COVID-19. Original analysis: From reference gene primer amplification, estimates of nucleated cell counts were derived. TCRdb keeps only in-frame clones here, not all; method: immunoSEQ multiplex PCR. V and J calls plus clone size are reproduced from that table; the DNA served to infer D and trimming. The sample has roughly 290,000 clones, about 89% seen once; the top ten hold around 0.88%. The V and J ends lost 3 bases and 3 bases, in that order; junction bases with no gene match: 4. The germline CDR1 and CDR2 sequences are SGHTA and FQGNSA. The CDR3 is made up of 15 amino acids.

The clonotype originates from a man younger than 40 with acute or convalescent COVID-19. The material sequenced was peripheral blood. The V call is TRBV7-2, the J call TRBJ2-7; 11 positions match TRBD2. CDR3 region: CASSLGTSGLYEQYF. The CDR3 region has the DNA TGTGCCAGCAGCTTGGGGACTAGCGGCCTCTACGAGCAGTACTTC. Variable domain in full (rest from reference TRBV7-2 and TRBJ2-7): GAGVSQSPSNKVTEKGKDVELRCDPISGHTALYWYRQSLGQGLEFLIYFQGNSAPDKSGLPSDRFSAERTGGSVSTLTIQRTQQEDSAVYLCASSLGTSGLYEQYFGPGTRLTVT.